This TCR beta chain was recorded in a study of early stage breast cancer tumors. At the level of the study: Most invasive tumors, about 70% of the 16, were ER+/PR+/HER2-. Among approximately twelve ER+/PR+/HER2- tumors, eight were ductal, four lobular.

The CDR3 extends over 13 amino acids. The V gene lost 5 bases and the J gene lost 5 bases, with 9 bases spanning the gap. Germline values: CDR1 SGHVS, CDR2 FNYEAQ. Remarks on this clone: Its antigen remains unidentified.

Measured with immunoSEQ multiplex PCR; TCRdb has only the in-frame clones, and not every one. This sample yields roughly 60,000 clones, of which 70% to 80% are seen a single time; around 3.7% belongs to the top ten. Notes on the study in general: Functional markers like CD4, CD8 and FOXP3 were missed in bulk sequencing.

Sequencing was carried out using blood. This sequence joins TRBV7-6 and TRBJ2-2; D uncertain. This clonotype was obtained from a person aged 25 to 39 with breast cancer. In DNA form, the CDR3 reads TGTGCCAGCAGCATCACAAATACCGGGGAGCTGTTTTTT. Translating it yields CASSITNTGELFF.